This record covers a single T cell receptor (beta chain). Per the study methods: Quantification of nucleated cells was approximated via reference gene primer amplification. The data were produced by immunoSEQ multiplex PCR, yet TCRdb's version contains in-frame clones alone and is incomplete. V and J calls and clone size come straight from that table; D and trimming were deduced from the DNA. This sample has 50,000 to 65,000 clones, with around four fifths found just once. This record comes from a study of blood T cell repertoires in COVID-19. Study context: The United States, Italy and Spain were the sources of the acute and convalescent COVID-19 samples. Nucleic acid was either cDNA or gDNA, and it came from T cells, B-cell-depleted T cells, or PBMCs.

The CDR3 is 17 residues long. Per germline, CDR1 SGDLS and CDR2 YYNGEE. With 4 bases clipped from V and 8 bases from J, the junction kept 15 bases outside the gene matches. This chain joins TRBV9 and TRBJ2-1; 10 bases are shared with TRBD2. The sequencing sample was made of peripheral blood. The sequence was obtained from a man aged 70-80 years with acute or convalescent COVID-19. CDR3 loop: CASSLGGSLAGNDEQFF. In nucleotides, the CDR3 is TGTGCCAGCAGCCTAGGAGGGTCACTAGCGGGGAATGATGAGCAGTTCTTC.